This T cell receptor beta chain was observed in a study of OX40 agonist ivuxolimab in advanced cancers. Method: immunoSEQ multiplex PCR; TCRdb's copy keeps in-frame clones and lacks some. This table has fewer than 80,000 clones, 80% to 90% appearing once. The germline V gene encodes CDR1 SGHVS and CDR2 FQNEAQ. The germline V and J ends were trimmed by 5 bases and 1 base, with 16 bases remaining between them. The CDR3 is made up of 16 amino acids. This chain uses TRBV7-8 with TRBJ2-3; D possibly corresponds to TRBD2 (5 bases). This TCR was sampled from an adult with an advanced solid tumor such as melanoma, head and neck, liver or kidney cancer. Sequenced material: CD4+ or CD8+ T cells sorted from blood, taken in a trial of the OX40 agonist ivuxolimab. The CDR3 coding sequence is TGTGCCAGCAGCCCCCCTAGGCGGGTCGGCACAGATACGCAGTATTTT. Translated, it gives CASSPPRRVGTDTQYF. Supplemented by reference TRBV7-8 and TRBJ2-3, the full variable domain reads GAGVSQSPRYKVAKRGQDVALRCDPISGHVSLFWYQQALGQGPEFLTYFQNEAQLDKSGLPSDRFFAERPEGSVSTLKIQRTQQEDSAVYLCASSPPRRVGTDTQYFGPGTRLTVL.